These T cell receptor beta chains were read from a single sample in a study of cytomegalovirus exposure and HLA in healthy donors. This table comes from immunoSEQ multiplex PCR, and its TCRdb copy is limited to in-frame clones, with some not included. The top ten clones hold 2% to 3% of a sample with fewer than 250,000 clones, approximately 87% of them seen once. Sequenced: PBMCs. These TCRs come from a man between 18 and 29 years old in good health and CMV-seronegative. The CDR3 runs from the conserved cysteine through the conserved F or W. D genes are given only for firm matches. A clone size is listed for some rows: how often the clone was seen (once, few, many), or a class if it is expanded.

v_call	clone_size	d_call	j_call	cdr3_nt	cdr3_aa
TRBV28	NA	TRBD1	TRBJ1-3	TGTGCCACCCAACAGGGGAACGGAAACACCATATATTTT	CATQQGNGNTIYF
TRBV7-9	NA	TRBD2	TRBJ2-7	TGTGCCAGCGGGGGGGAGAAAGAGTACTTC	CASGGEKEYF
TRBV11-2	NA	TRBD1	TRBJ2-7	TGTGCCAGCAGCACGACGACAGGGGTCCCCTACGAGCAGTACTTC	CASSTTTGVPYEQYF
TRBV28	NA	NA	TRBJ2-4	TGTGCCAGCAGCCCCGGGAGCGGGCCCAACATTCAGTACTTC	CASSPGSGPNIQYF
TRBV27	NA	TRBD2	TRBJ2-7	TGTGCCAGCAGCCTGACTAGCGTGAACTCCTACGAGCAGTACTTC	CASSLTSVNSYEQYF
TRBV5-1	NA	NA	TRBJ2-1	TGCGCCAGCAGCTTGGCCCGACTCCTAGACTTAGCGAGTGAGCAGTTCTTC	CASSLARLLDLASEQFF
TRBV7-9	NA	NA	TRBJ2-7	TGTGCCAGCAGCCGAGGGGCGGGGGAGCAGTACTTC	CASSRGAGEQYF
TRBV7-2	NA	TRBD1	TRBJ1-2	TGTGCCAGCAGCTGGACAGGGGGCTATGGCTACACCTTC	CASSWTGGYGYTF
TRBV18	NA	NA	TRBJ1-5	TGTGCCAGCTCACCAACCGGTTATAGCAATCAGCCCCAGCATTTT	CASSPTGYSNQPQHF
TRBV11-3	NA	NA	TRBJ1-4	TGTGCCAGCAGCTTAGACTTGGGCAGGTCTAATGAAAAACTGTTTTTT	CASSLDLGRSNEKLFF
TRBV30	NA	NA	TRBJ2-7	TGTGCCTGGAGTGTCGGAGGATTCTCCTACGAGCAGTACTTC	CAWSVGGFSYEQYF
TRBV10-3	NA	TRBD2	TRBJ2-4	TGTGCCATCAGTGAGAGGATAGCGGGAGGAAACATTCAGTACTTC	CAISERIAGGNIQYF
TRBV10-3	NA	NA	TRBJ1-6	TGTGCCATCAGTGAGGAGGCCAATTCACCCCTCCACTTT	CAISEEANSPLHF
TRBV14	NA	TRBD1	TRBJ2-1	TGTGCCAGCAGCCAGGACGGACAGGACGTACAGTTCTTC	CASSQDGQDVQFF
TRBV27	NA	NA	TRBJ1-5	TGTGCCAGCAGATCGAGCTTCAGAGACAGTAGCAATCAGCCCCAGCATTTT	CASRSSFRDSSNQPQHF
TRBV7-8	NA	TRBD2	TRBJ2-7	TGTGCCAGCAGCTTAATGTCCGCGGGGGGGCTCGGAGAGCAGTACTTC	CASSLMSAGGLGEQYF
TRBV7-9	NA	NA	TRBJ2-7	TGTGCCAGCAGTTACCTCCTCGGGGGCGAGCAGTACTTC	CASSYLLGGEQYF
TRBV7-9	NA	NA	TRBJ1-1	TGTGCCAGCAGCTTAGAAGCGGGTTCAGCTTTCTTT	CASSLEAGSAFF
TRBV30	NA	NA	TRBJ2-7	TGTGCCTGGACTCCCGATAGCGGTAGGAGCTCCTACGAGCAGTACTTC	CAWTPDSGRSSYEQYF
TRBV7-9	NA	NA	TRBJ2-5	TGTGCCAGCAGCTTTCGGAGGGACCAAGAGACCCAGTACTTC	CASSFRRDQETQYF
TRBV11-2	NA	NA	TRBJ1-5	TGTGCCAGCAGCTTAGGTGTAAGGGAGGGGCAGCCCCAGCATTTT	CASSLGVREGQPQHF
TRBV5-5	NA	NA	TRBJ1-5	TGTGCCAGCAGCCTCCAGGCCATCCGCAATCAGCCCCAGCATTTT	CASSLQAIRNQPQHF
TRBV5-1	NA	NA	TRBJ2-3	TGCGCCAGCAGCTTGGCGGTAGGGGCCTCCACAGATACGCAGTATTTT	CASSLAVGASTDTQYF
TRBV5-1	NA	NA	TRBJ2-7	TGCGCCAGCAGCCCGGGTCGCAACTACGAGCAGTACTTC	CASSPGRNYEQYF
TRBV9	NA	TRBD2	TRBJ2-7	TGTGCCAGCAGCGTAGACCCAAAAAGCGGGAAGCAGTACTTC	CASSVDPKSGKQYF
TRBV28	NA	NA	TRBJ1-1	TGTGCCAGCAGTTCCGGACAATGGGCCCCTGAAGCTTTCTTT	CASSSGQWAPEAFF
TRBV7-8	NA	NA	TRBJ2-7	TGTGCCAGCAGCTCCTCAGGGCCGACCTACTACGAGCAGTACTTC	CASSSSGPTYYEQYF
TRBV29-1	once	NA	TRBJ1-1	TGCAGCGTGATGGGGAGGGGCACTGAAGCTTTCTTT	CSVMGRGTEAFF
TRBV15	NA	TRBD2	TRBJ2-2	TGTGCCACCAGCAGAGAACTAGCGGGGGTGCTCACCGGGGAGCTGTTTTTT	CATSRELAGVLTGELFF
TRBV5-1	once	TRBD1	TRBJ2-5	TGCGCCAGCAGCCAACCTACAGGGGGCAGGGAGACCCAGTACTTC	CASSQPTGGRETQYF
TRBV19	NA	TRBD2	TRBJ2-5	TGTGCCAGTAGTATCGGGCGGGGGTTTAAAGAGACCCAGTACTTC	CASSIGRGFKETQYF
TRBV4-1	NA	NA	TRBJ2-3	TGCGCCAGCAGCCAAGTAGGGGTAAATACGCAGTATTTT	CASSQVGVNTQYF
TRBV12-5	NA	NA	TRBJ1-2	TGTGCTAGTGCCTCGGAGGTTAACTATGGCTACACCTTC	CASASEVNYGYTF
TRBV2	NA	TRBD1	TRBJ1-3	TGTGCCAGGACAGGGGCTGGAAACACCATATATTTT	CARTGAGNTIYF
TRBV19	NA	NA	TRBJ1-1	TGTGCCAGTAGTATTAACAGGGAGAGGACTGAAGCTTTCTTT	CASSINRERTEAFF
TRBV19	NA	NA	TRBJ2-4	TGTGCCAGTAGTGCAGGGGTGAACATTCAGTACTTC	CASSAGVNIQYF
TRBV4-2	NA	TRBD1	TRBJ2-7	TGTGCCAGCAGCCAACCGGGACAGGGGGCTCTGTACGGTCGGTACGAGCAGTACTTC	CASSQPGQGALYGRYEQYF
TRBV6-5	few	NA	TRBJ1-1	TGTGCCAGCAGTTCAAATATGGAGTGGGGGGGAGCTTTCTTT	CASSSNMEWGGAFF
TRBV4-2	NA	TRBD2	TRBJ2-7	TGTGCCAGCAGCGAACGACTAGCGCTTTCCTACGAGCAGTACTTC	CASSERLALSYEQYF
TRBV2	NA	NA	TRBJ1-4	TGTGCCAGCAGCGGGACTGATGAGGAAAAACTGTTTTTT	CASSGTDEEKLFF
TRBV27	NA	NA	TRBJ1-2	TGTGCCAGCAGTTTTAGATCGGGTACCCGCTATGGCTACACCTTC	CASSFRSGTRYGYTF
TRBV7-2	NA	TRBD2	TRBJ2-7	TGTGCCAGCAGCTTAGAGGGCCATGGGACTAGCGGGAGCTACGAGCAGTACTTC	CASSLEGHGTSGSYEQYF
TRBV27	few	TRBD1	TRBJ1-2	TGTGCCAGCACTCCGACAGGGGGACGATATGGCTACACCTTC	CASTPTGGRYGYTF
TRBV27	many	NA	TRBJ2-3	TGTGCCAGCAGTTTAAATTCGCCAGCAGATACGCAGTATTTT	CASSLNSPADTQYF
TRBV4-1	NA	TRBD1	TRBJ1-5	TGCGCCAGCAGCCAAGTAGGGGGCAGGGTGGGCAATCAGCCCCAGCATTTT	CASSQVGGRVGNQPQHF
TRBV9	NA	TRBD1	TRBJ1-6	TGTGCCAGCAGCGTAGGGTTTGGACAGGGGAATTCACCCCTCCACTTT	CASSVGFGQGNSPLHF
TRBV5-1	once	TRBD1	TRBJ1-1	TGCGCCAGCAGCCTAACACCGGGACAGGGTTCGTCTGAAGCTTTCTTT	CASSLTPGQGSSEAFF